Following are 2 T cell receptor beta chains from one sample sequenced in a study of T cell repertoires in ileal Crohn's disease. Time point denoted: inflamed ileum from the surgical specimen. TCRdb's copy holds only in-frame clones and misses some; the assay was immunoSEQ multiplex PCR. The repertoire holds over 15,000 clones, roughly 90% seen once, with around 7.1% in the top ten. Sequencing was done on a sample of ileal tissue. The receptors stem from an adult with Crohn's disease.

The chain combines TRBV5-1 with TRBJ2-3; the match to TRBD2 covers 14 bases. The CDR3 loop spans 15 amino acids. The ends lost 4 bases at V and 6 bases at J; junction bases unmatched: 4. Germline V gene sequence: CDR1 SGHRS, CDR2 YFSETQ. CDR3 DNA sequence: TGCGCCAGCAGCCCGGGACTAGCGGGGGTTGATACGCAGTATTTT. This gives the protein CASSPGLAGVDTQYF.

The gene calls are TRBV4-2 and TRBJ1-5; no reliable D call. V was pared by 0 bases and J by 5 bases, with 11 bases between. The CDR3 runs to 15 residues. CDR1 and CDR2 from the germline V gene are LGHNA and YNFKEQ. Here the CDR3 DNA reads TGTGCCAGCAGCCAAGAGTCGGACCTTTATCAGCCCCAGCATTTT. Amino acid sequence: CASSQESDLYQPQHF.